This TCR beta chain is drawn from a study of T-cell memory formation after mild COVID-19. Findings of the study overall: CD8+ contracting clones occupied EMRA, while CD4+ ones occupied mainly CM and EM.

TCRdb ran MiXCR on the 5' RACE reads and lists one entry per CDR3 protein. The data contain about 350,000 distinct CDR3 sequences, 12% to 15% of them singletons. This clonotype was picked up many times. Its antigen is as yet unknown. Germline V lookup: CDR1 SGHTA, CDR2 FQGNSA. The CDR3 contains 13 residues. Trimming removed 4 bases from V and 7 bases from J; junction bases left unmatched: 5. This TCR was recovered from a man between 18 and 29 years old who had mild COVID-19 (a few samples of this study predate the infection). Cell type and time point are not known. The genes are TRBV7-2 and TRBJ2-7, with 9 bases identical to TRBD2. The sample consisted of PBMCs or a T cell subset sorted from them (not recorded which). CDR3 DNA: TGTGCCAGCAGCTCCCGAGCGGGGGGTGAGCAGTACGTC. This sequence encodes CASSSRAGGEQYV.